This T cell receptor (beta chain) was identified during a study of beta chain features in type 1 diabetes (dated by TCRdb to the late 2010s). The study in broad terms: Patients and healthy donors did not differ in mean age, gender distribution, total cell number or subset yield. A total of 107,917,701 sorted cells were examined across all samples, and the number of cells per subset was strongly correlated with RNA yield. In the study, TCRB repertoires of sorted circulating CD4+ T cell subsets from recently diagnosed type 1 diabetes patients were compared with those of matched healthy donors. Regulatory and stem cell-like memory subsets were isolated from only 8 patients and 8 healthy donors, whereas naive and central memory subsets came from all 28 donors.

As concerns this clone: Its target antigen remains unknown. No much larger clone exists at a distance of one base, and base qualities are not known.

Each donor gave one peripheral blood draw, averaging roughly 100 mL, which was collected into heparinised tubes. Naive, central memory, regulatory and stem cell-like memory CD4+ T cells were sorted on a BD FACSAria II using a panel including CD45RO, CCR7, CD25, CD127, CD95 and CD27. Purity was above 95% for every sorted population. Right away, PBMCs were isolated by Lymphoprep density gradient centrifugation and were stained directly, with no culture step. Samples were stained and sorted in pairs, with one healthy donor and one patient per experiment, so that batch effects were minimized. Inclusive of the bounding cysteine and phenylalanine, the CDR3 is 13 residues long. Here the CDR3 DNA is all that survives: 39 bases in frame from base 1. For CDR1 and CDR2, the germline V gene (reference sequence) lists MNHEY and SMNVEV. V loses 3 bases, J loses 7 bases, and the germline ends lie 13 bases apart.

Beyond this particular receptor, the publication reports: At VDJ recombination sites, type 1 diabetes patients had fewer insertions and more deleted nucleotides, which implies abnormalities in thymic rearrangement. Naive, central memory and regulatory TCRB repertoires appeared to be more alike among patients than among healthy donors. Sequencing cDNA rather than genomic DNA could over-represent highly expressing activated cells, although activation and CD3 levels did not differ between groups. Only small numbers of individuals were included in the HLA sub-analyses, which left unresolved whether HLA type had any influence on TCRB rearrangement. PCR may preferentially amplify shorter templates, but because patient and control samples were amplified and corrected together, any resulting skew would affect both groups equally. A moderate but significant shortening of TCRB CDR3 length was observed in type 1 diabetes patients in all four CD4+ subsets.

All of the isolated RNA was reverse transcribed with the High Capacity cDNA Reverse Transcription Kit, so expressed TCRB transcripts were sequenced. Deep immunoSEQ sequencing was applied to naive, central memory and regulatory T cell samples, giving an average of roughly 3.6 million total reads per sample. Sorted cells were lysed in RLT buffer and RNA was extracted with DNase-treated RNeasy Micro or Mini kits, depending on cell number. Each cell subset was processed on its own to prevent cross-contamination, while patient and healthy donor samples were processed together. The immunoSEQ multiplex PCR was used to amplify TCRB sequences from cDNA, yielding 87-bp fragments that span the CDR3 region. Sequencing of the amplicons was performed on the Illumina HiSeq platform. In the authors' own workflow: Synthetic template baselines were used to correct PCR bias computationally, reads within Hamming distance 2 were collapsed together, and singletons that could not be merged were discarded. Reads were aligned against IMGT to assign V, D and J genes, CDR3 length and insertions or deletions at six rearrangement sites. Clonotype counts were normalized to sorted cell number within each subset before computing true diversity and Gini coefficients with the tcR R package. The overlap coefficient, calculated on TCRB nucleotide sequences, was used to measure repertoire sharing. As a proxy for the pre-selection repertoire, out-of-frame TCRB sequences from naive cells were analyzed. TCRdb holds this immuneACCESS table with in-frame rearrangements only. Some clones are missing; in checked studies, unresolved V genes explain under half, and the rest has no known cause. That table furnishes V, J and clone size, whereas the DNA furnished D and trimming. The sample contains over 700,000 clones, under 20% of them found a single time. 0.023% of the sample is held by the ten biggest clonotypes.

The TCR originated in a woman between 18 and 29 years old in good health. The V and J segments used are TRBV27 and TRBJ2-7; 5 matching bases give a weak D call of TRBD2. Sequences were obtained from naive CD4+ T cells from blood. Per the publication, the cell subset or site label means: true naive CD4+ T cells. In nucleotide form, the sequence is TGTGCCAGCAGTTTTGCCGGGGAGAAGGAGCAGTACTTC. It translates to CASSFAGEKEQYF.